What follows are 16 T cell receptor beta chains derived from one specimen sequenced in a study of identical twins. From the 5' RACE reads, TCRdb called clonotypes with MiXCR, one entry per CDR3 protein. The sample has under 800,000 distinct CDR3 sequences; around 21% are singletons. Separately, the same data were catalogued under a study of T cells expressing NK-cell markers.

Sequencing was carried out using PBMCs. These receptors were taken from a woman aged 18-29 years in good health.

V and J are TRBV6-1 and TRBJ1-1; D is possibly TRBD1 (5 bases). Germline loops: CDR1 MNHNS, CDR2 SASEGT. The CDR3 extends over 15 amino acids. Trimming shortened V by 7 bases and J by 3 bases, and 18 bases separated the two germline ends. The CDR3 coding sequence is TGTGCCAGCACTCTCAGGGCCACTTCGCACACTGAAGCTTTCTTT. Amino acid sequence: CASTLRATSHTEAFF.

The rearrangement links TRBV20-1 to TRBJ1-4; 9 positions match TRBD1. Trimming removed 5 bases from V and 5 bases from J; junction bases left unmatched: 3. The CDR3 consists of 13 residues. In germline, CDR1 is DFQATT, CDR2 SNEGSKA (reference sequence). In DNA form, the CDR3 reads TGCAGTGCTTTAGGACAGGGGAATGAAAAACTGTTTTTT. Residues: CSALGQGNEKLFF.

The CDR3 spells CASSSRGSGETQYF. The CDR3 coding sequence is TGTGCCAGCAGCTCGCGGGGGAGCGGGGAGACCCAGTACTTC. The chain recombines TRBV5-6 with TRBJ2-5; 7 positions match TRBD2. J lost 5 bases, V lost 3 bases, and 7 bases had no gene match. The CDR3 length is 14 residues. Germline CDR1 SGHDT, CDR2 YYEEEE.

The chain is built from TRBV20-1 and TRBJ1-1; weak D call: TRBD1 (5 bases). CDR3 length equals 11 residues. The germline CDR1 and CDR2 sequences are DFQATT and SNEGSKA (reference sequence). V was clipped by 6 bases and J by 3 bases, with 8 bases between them. CDR3 DNA sequence: TGCAGTGCCACGGGGGACACTGAAGCTTTCTTT. This gives the protein CSATGDTEAFF.

This chain joins TRBV6-5 and TRBJ2-3; D call uncertain. The germline V and J ends were trimmed by 1 base and 8 bases, with 13 bases remaining between them. From germline, CDR1 is MNHEY and CDR2 SVGAGI. This CDR3 has 14 residues. The CDR3 region is CASSYYPASGTQYF. The DNA for the CDR3 is TGTGCCAGCAGTTACTACCCGGCGTCCGGTACGCAGTATTTT.

CDR3 in DNA: TGTGCCAGCAGTTTCCCCACCGCGCTAAGCGGGAGAGTGGCAGATACGCAGTATTTT. This encodes CASSFPTALSGRVADTQYF. The rearrangement links TRBV6-2 or TRBV6-3 to TRBJ2-3; 8 nucleotides agree with TRBD2. The CDR3 loop spans 19 amino acids. The V gene end was trimmed by 4 bases and the J gene end by 4 bases; junction bases not matched to a gene: 19. Germline V lookup: CDR1 MNHEY, CDR2 SVGEGT.

The chain is built from TRBV30 and TRBJ2-5; D gene ambiguous. V was clipped by 1 base and J by 4 bases, with 4 bases between them. Germline V gene lookup returns CDR1 GTSNPN and CDR2 SVGIG (reference sequence). CDR3 size: 11 residues. CDR3 residues: CAWSGPETQYF. Written as DNA, the CDR3 is TGTGCCTGGAGTGGGCCAGAGACCCAGTACTTC.

This clonotype showed up just a few times. V usage is TRBV12-3 or TRBV12-4 and J usage is TRBJ2-3; D may match TRBD1 or TRBD2 (5 bases each). The CDR3 covers 13 residues. Trimming removed 3 bases at V and 5 bases at J, with 9 bases between. CDR3 in amino acids: CASSFGAEDTQYF. The CDR3 DNA follows: TGTGCCAGCAGTTTCGGGGCCGAAGATACGCAGTATTTT.

This clonotype was seen only a few times. V is TRBV10-2 and J is TRBJ1-6; D uncertain. Germline-derived CDR1 and CDR2 are WSHSY and SAAADI. CDR3 length: 14 amino acids. V was trimmed by 0 bases and J by 9 bases, leaving 9 bases between them. The CDR3 DNA is TGCGCCAGCAGTGAGTCGGGCGGGATTTCACCCCTCCACTTT. Translated: CASSESGGISPLHF.

This chain joins TRBV20-1 and TRBJ2-1; D may correspond to TRBD1 or TRBD2 (5 bases each). Looked up from germline, CDR1 is DFQATT and CDR2 is SNEGSKA (reference sequence). Trimming removed 5 bases from V and 12 bases from J, with 17 bases in between. The CDR3 sequence is 12 residues long. The CDR3 loop is CSASGPNGGQFF. In nucleotides, the CDR3 is TGCAGTGCTTCGGGACCCAATGGAGGGCAGTTCTTC.

This clonotype was seen at least ten times. The chain is built from TRBV12-3 or TRBV12-4 and TRBJ2-1, with TRBD2 as a possible D gene (5 bases). CDR3 length equals 12 residues. The germline V and J ends were trimmed by 6 bases and 8 bases, with 11 bases remaining between them. For the CDR3, the DNA is TGTGCCAGCAGCTTAAGCGGCGATGAGCAGTTCTTC. Amino acids: CASSLSGDEQFF.

The table lists this clonotype with many counts. CDR3 amino acids: CASSFGRATDTQYF. The DNA of the CDR3 is TGTGCCAGCAGCTTTGGCAGGGCCACAGATACGCAGTATTTT. The chain combines TRBV5-5 with TRBJ2-3, with D possibly matching TRBD1 (5 bases). Germline V gene lookup returns CDR1 SGHKS and CDR2 YYEKEE (reference sequence). CDR3 length equals 14 residues. V lost 2 bases and J lost 2, with 9 bases in between. Using reference TRBV5-5 and TRBJ2-3 for the parts outside the CDR3, the full variable domain is DAGVTQSPTHLIKTRGQQVTLRCSPISGHKSVSWYQQVLGQGPQFIFQYYEKEERGRGNFPDRFSARQFPNYSSELNVNALLLGDSALYLCASSFGRATDTQYFGPGTRLTVL.

This clonotype was seen ten or more times. This chain links TRBV2 with TRBJ2-6; either TRBD1 or TRBD2 may supply D (5 bases each). Germline V gene lookup returns CDR1 SNHLY and CDR2 FYNNEI. The V end lost 6 bases, the J end lost 4 bases, and 13 bases lay between the germline ends. The CDR3 sequence is 15 residues long. DNA for the CDR3: TGTGCCAGCAGCCTGCAGGGACCCGGGGCCAACGTCCTGACTTTC. It translates to CASSLQGPGANVLTF.

This clonotype was detected a few times. This CDR3 is CSAIHQGWGYTF. CDR3 DNA: TGCAGTGCTATACACCAGGGGTGGGGCTACACCTTC. This rearrangement joins TRBV20-1 to TRBJ1-2; D is possibly TRBD1 (6 bases). In germline, CDR1 is DFQATT, CDR2 SNEGSKA (reference sequence). Trimming stripped 4 bases from V and 8 bases from J, with 14 bases between. This CDR3 contains 12 residues.

This rearrangement joins TRBV4-3 to TRBJ2-3; 8 bases fit TRBD1. The CDR3 extends over 15 amino acids. V dropped 1 base and J dropped 5; count of bases not matched to a gene: 5. Germline V gene lookup returns CDR1 LGHNA and CDR2 YSLEER. The CDR3 region is CASSQGQGAGDTQYF. DNA for the CDR3: TGCGCCAGCAGCCAAGGGCAGGGGGCTGGAGATACGCAGTATTTT.

The V call is TRBV29-1, the J call TRBJ2-1; 12 bases match TRBD2. Germline CDR1 is SQVTM and CDR2 is ANQGSEA. The length of the CDR3 is 13 residues. Trimming removed 1 base from V and 14 bases from J; junction bases left unmatched: 6. In DNA form, the CDR3 reads TGCAGCGTTGAAGCGGTAGGACTAGCGGGGAAGTTCTTC. This translates into CSVEAVGLAGKFF.